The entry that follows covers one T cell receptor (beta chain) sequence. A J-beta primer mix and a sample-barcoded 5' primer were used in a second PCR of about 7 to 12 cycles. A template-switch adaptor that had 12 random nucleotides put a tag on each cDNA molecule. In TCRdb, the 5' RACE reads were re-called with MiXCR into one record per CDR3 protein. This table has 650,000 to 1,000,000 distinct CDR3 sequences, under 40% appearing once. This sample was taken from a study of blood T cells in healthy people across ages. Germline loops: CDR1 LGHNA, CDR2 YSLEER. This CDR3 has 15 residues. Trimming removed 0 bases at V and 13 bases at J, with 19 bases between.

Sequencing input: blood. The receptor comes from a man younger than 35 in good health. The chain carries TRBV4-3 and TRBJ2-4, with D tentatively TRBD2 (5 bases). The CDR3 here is CASSQDFSGSWEQYF. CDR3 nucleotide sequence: TGCGCCAGCAGCCAAGATTTCTCCGGGTCCTGGGAGCAGTACTTC.